This is a list of T cell receptor beta chains from one sample in a study of PD-1 blockade in classical Hodgkin lymphoma. The data were produced by immunoSEQ multiplex PCR, yet TCRdb's version contains in-frame clones alone and is incomplete. The sample has around 45,000 clones, approximately 64% seen once. The sequences come from peripheral blood mononuclear cells (PBMCs), collected at baseline. The receptors derive from a human donor with classical Hodgkin lymphoma. Both conserved end residues are part of each CDR3. Fields, in order: CDR3 DNA, CDR3 protein, V gene, J gene, clone size, D gene. D genes are given only for firm matches. Rows may omit the clone size; those that give it use once, few, many or a size class.

cdr3_nt: TGTGCCAGCAGTTTGAGGGGCGGTGAGCAGTTCTTC
cdr3_aa: CASSLRGGEQFF
v_call: TRBV28
j_call: TRBJ2-1
clone_size: .
d_call: .

cdr3_nt: TGTGCCAGCAGCTTAGACAATGGGGGCTACACCTTC
cdr3_aa: CASSLDNGGYTF
v_call: TRBV7-9
j_call: TRBJ1-2
clone_size: .
d_call: .

cdr3_nt: TGTGCCAGCAGCTTCAATATGGCCGGGGAGCTGTTTTTT
cdr3_aa: CASSFNMAGELFF
v_call: TRBV7-3
j_call: TRBJ2-2
clone_size: .
d_call: .

cdr3_nt: TGTGCCAGCAGCTTGGCAGGGTCTGGCTATGGCTACACCTTC
cdr3_aa: CASSLAGSGYGYTF
v_call: TRBV5-6
j_call: TRBJ1-2
clone_size: .
d_call: .

cdr3_nt: TGTGCCAGCAGTTACTCAGGGAGTAGTGGCTACACCTTC
cdr3_aa: CASSYSGSSGYTF
v_call: TRBV6-5
j_call: TRBJ1-2
clone_size: few
d_call: .

cdr3_nt: TGCGCCAGCAGCCCCGGACAGGGGGTCACTGGCTACACCTTC
cdr3_aa: CASSPGQGVTGYTF
v_call: TRBV4-3
j_call: TRBJ1-2
clone_size: .
d_call: TRBD1

cdr3_nt: TGTGCCAGCAGCTTTGGGGGAGGCTACGAGCAGTACTTC
cdr3_aa: CASSFGGGYEQYF
v_call: TRBV11-2
j_call: TRBJ2-7
clone_size: .
d_call: .

cdr3_nt: TGCGCCAGCAGTGAGGCTAATTTCCTGAACACTGAAGCTTTCTTT
cdr3_aa: CASSEANFLNTEAFF
v_call: TRBV10-1
j_call: TRBJ1-1
clone_size: .
d_call: .

cdr3_nt: TGTGCCAGCAGTTTGCAGGGGGCTTCCTACAATGAGCAGTTCTTC
cdr3_aa: CASSLQGASYNEQFF
v_call: TRBV27
j_call: TRBJ2-1
clone_size: .
d_call: TRBD1

cdr3_nt: TGCGCCAGCAGAAACAGGGTCTCCTACGAGCAGTACTTC
cdr3_aa: CASRNRVSYEQYF
v_call: TRBV5-1
j_call: TRBJ2-7
clone_size: .
d_call: .

cdr3_nt: TGTGCCAGCAGCTTCCAACTTACGGAAAATGAGCAGTTCTTC
cdr3_aa: CASSFQLTENEQFF
v_call: TRBV7-3
j_call: TRBJ2-1
clone_size: .
d_call: .

cdr3_nt: TGTGCCAGTAGTGCCTTAGGCGGGGGGCTAGCTTCACCCCTCCACTTT
cdr3_aa: CASSALGGGLASPLHF
v_call: TRBV19
j_call: TRBJ1-6
clone_size: .
d_call: .

cdr3_nt: TGCGCCAGCAGCCCCGGACAGGAATCTTACTATGGCTACACCTTC
cdr3_aa: CASSPGQESYYGYTF
v_call: TRBV4-1
j_call: TRBJ1-2
clone_size: few
d_call: TRBD1

cdr3_nt: TGTGCCAGCAGCGTAGAGGGTAGCGTCGGTTTCTACGAGCAGTACTTC
cdr3_aa: CASSVEGSVGFYEQYF
v_call: TRBV9
j_call: TRBJ2-7
clone_size: few
d_call: .

cdr3_nt: TGTGCCAGCAGTTTAGGAGGGGAGGACATTCAGTACTTC
cdr3_aa: CASSLGGEDIQYF
v_call: TRBV28
j_call: TRBJ2-4
clone_size: .
d_call: .

cdr3_nt: TGTGCCAGCAGCCGGGACACGACCTACAATGAGCAGTTCTTC
cdr3_aa: CASSRDTTYNEQFF
v_call: TRBV21-1
j_call: TRBJ2-1
clone_size: .
d_call: .

cdr3_nt: TGTGCCAGCAGCGTAGGGGATTTGAACACCGGGGAGCTGTTTTTT
cdr3_aa: CASSVGDLNTGELFF
v_call: TRBV9
j_call: TRBJ2-2
clone_size: .
d_call: .

cdr3_nt: TGTGCCAGCAGTGAAATTGGGGGTCTATATGGCTACACCTTC
cdr3_aa: CASSEIGGLYGYTF
v_call: TRBV2
j_call: TRBJ1-2
clone_size: .
d_call: .

cdr3_nt: TGCGCCAGCAGCCAAGACTTGAACGAAGCTTTCTTT
cdr3_aa: CASSQDLNEAFF
v_call: TRBV4-3
j_call: TRBJ1-1
clone_size: .
d_call: .

cdr3_nt: TGTGCCAGCAGCGTAGAACGGTCCACCGGGGAGCTGTTTTTT
cdr3_aa: CASSVERSTGELFF
v_call: TRBV9
j_call: TRBJ2-2
clone_size: .
d_call: .

cdr3_nt: TGTGCCAGCAGCTTATCTGGGGCCCATTACGGGGAGCTGTTTTTT
cdr3_aa: CASSLSGAHYGELFF
v_call: TRBV7-9
j_call: TRBJ2-2
clone_size: few
d_call: .

cdr3_nt: TGTGCCAGTAGTATAACCCTCACAGGGGAGCAGTACTTC
cdr3_aa: CASSITLTGEQYF
v_call: TRBV19
j_call: TRBJ2-7
clone_size: .
d_call: .

cdr3_nt: TGCGCCAGCAGCCAAGCGGACAGCAACTATGGCTACACCTTC
cdr3_aa: CASSQADSNYGYTF
v_call: TRBV4-1
j_call: TRBJ1-2
clone_size: .
d_call: .

cdr3_nt: TGTGCCAGCTTGCAGAGGAGCTCCTACAATGAGCAGTTCTTC
cdr3_aa: CASLQRSSYNEQFF
v_call: TRBV11-3
j_call: TRBJ2-1
clone_size: few
d_call: .

cdr3_nt: TGTGCTAGTGGACGGCAAACGCGACTAGCGGGAGTGGACGGGGAGCTGTTTTTT
cdr3_aa: CASGRQTRLAGVDGELFF
v_call: TRBV12-5
j_call: TRBJ2-2
clone_size: few
d_call: TRBD2

cdr3_nt: TGTGCCAGCGAGGCTAGCGGGAGTGGGAAGTTCTTC
cdr3_aa: CASEASGSGKFF
v_call: TRBV6-5
j_call: TRBJ2-1
clone_size: .
d_call: TRBD2

cdr3_nt: TGTGCCATCTGGGGGGGTGATGGCTACACCTTC
cdr3_aa: CAIWGGDGYTF
v_call: TRBV19
j_call: TRBJ1-2
clone_size: .
d_call: .

cdr3_nt: TGTGCCAGCAGTTTGGTCTTGAGGCAGGAGCCGTTCTTC
cdr3_aa: CASSLVLRQEPFF
v_call: TRBV27
j_call: TRBJ2-1
clone_size: .
d_call: .

cdr3_nt: TGTGCCAGCTCGTCGGGACAGGGTTGGTACGAGCAGTACTTC
cdr3_aa: CASSSGQGWYEQYF
v_call: TRBV18
j_call: TRBJ2-7
clone_size: .
d_call: TRBD1

cdr3_nt: TGTGCCAGCAGCTTAGAAGGGATTAGCACAGATACGCAGTATTTT
cdr3_aa: CASSLEGISTDTQYF
v_call: TRBV5-6
j_call: TRBJ2-3
clone_size: few
d_call: .

cdr3_nt: TGTGCCAGCAGTGACGGGACTAACTATGGCTACACCTTC
cdr3_aa: CASSDGTNYGYTF
v_call: TRBV6-6
j_call: TRBJ1-2
clone_size: .
d_call: .

cdr3_nt: TGTGCCAGCAGCGCCCGACAGGCGAGCTCTGGAAACACCATATATTTT
cdr3_aa: CASSARQASSGNTIYF
v_call: TRBV2
j_call: TRBJ1-3
clone_size: .
d_call: .

cdr3_nt: TGTGCCAGCAGCTTGCGACAGGGGGACATGAACACTGAAGCTTTCTTT
cdr3_aa: CASSLRQGDMNTEAFF
v_call: TRBV7-3
j_call: TRBJ1-1
clone_size: .
d_call: TRBD1

cdr3_nt: TGTGCCAGCAGTTATATTCGTACAGGGGGCGGAACTGAAGCTTTCTTT
cdr3_aa: CASSYIRTGGGTEAFF
v_call: TRBV6-5
j_call: TRBJ1-1
clone_size: few
d_call: TRBD1

cdr3_nt: TGTGCCAGCATGGTCGGCAGGAGCCGAGAGACCCAGTACTTC
cdr3_aa: CASMVGRSRETQYF
v_call: TRBV5-4
j_call: TRBJ2-5
clone_size: once
d_call: .

cdr3_nt: TGTGCCAGCACCGCAGTTAATGAAAAACTGTTTTTT
cdr3_aa: CASTAVNEKLFF
v_call: TRBV6-6
j_call: TRBJ1-4
clone_size: .
d_call: .

cdr3_nt: TGTGCCAGCAGCCCAGGGGGGACAGGGGCGGTGAACACTGAAGCTTTCTTT
cdr3_aa: CASSPGGTGAVNTEAFF
v_call: TRBV7-3
j_call: TRBJ1-1
clone_size: .
d_call: TRBD1

cdr3_nt: TGTGCCAGCAGCGTACTCGCCCAGAACACCGGGGAGCTGTTTTTT
cdr3_aa: CASSVLAQNTGELFF
v_call: TRBV9
j_call: TRBJ2-2
clone_size: .
d_call: .

cdr3_nt: TGTGCCAGCAGTTTCAGGCGGTACACTGAAGCTTTCTTT
cdr3_aa: CASSFRRYTEAFF
v_call: TRBV28
j_call: TRBJ1-1
clone_size: .
d_call: .

cdr3_nt: TGTGCCAGCAGTTTGGGTGTGAACACTGAAGCTTTCTTT
cdr3_aa: CASSLGVNTEAFF
v_call: TRBV6-5
j_call: TRBJ1-1
clone_size: .
d_call: .

cdr3_nt: TGTGCCAGCAGCGCGGGACAGGGTTACGAGCAGTACTTC
cdr3_aa: CASSAGQGYEQYF
v_call: TRBV5-5
j_call: TRBJ2-7
clone_size: .
d_call: TRBD1

cdr3_nt: TGTGCCGGACTGGGAAATCAGCAGTTCTTC
cdr3_aa: CAGLGNQQFF
v_call: TRBV30
j_call: TRBJ2-1
clone_size: .
d_call: .

cdr3_nt: TGCGCCAGCAGCGCCGGGAACACTGAAGCTTTCTTT
cdr3_aa: CASSAGNTEAFF
v_call: TRBV4-3
j_call: TRBJ1-1
clone_size: many
d_call: .

cdr3_nt: TGTGCCAGCAGCTTATGGGGGCCTTCGAGCTCCTATAATTCACCCCTCCACTTT
cdr3_aa: CASSLWGPSSSYNSPLHF
v_call: TRBV7-2
j_call: TRBJ1-6
clone_size: .
d_call: .

cdr3_nt: TGTGCCAGCAGTTACTCGACTAGCGGGGGGACAGATACGCAGTATTTT
cdr3_aa: CASSYSTSGGTDTQYF
v_call: TRBV6-6
j_call: TRBJ2-3
clone_size: .
d_call: TRBD2

cdr3_nt: TGTGCCAGTAGTATAGATCTATTCGGAAATGAGCAGTTCTTC
cdr3_aa: CASSIDLFGNEQFF
v_call: TRBV19
j_call: TRBJ2-1
clone_size: .
d_call: .

cdr3_nt: TGTGCCAGCAGCTTGGAAGAGACCCAGTACTTC
cdr3_aa: CASSLEETQYF
v_call: TRBV5-8
j_call: TRBJ2-5
clone_size: .
d_call: .

cdr3_nt: TGCGCCAGCAGCTTGAAGGGGCTCCAGGACACTGAAGCTTTCTTT
cdr3_aa: CASSLKGLQDTEAFF
v_call: TRBV5-1
j_call: TRBJ1-1
clone_size: .
d_call: .

cdr3_nt: TGTGCCAGCAGTTTTCCAGGGACACCCTTGGTCGGCGAGCAGTACTTC
cdr3_aa: CASSFPGTPLVGEQYF
v_call: TRBV28
j_call: TRBJ2-7
clone_size: .
d_call: .

cdr3_nt: TGTGCCATCAGTAACGGACCTAGCGGGGGCTCCTACGAGCAGTACTTC
cdr3_aa: CAISNGPSGGSYEQYF
v_call: TRBV10-3
j_call: TRBJ2-7
clone_size: .
d_call: TRBD2

cdr3_nt: TGCAGCGTTGGGGTGGTTGGGGCTGGAAACACCATATATTTT
cdr3_aa: CSVGVVGAGNTIYF
v_call: TRBV29-1
j_call: TRBJ1-3
clone_size: .
d_call: .

cdr3_nt: TGTGCCAGCAGCTTAGCGGGGAAGAATGAAAAACTGTTTTTT
cdr3_aa: CASSLAGKNEKLFF
v_call: TRBV7-2
j_call: TRBJ1-4
clone_size: few
d_call: .

cdr3_nt: TGCGCCAGCAGCCAGGACAGGACAGGGAACTATGGCTACACCTTC
cdr3_aa: CASSQDRTGNYGYTF
v_call: TRBV4-3
j_call: TRBJ1-2
clone_size: .
d_call: TRBD1